The 32 T cell receptor beta chains given below trace back to one sample, sequenced in a study of cytomegalovirus exposure and HLA in healthy donors. The PCR was carried out with 60 Vbeta primers and 13 Jbeta primers. The assay was immunoSEQ multiplex PCR, and TCRdb's table has in-frame clones only and misses some. The repertoire table contains approximately 170,000 clones. The sample comprised PBMCs. These receptors originate from a woman aged 18-30 years in good health and CMV-seropositive.

The chain recombines TRBV18 with TRBJ2-3, with D tentatively TRBD2 (5 bases). The V end was cut by 6 bases, the J end by 2 bases, with 12 bases between. The CDR3 spans 14 residues. Looked up from germline, CDR1 is KGHSH and CDR2 is LQKENI. Written as DNA, the CDR3 is TGTGCCAGCTCCGCGAGCGGAATCACAGATACGCAGTATTTT. This gives the protein CASSASGITDTQYF.

The rearrangement joins TRBV5-1 to TRBJ1-1; possibly TRBD1 for D (6 bases). In germline, CDR1 is SGHRS, CDR2 YFSETQ. Trimming took off 3 bases at V and 1 base at J, with 16 bases between the two ends. The CDR3 length is 16 residues. Written as DNA, the CDR3 is TGCGCCAGCAGCTCCCTCACCCCGGGACAGAACACTGAAGCTTTCTTT. Encoded protein: CASSSLTPGQNTEAFF.

The chain uses TRBV4-1 and TRBJ2-3; 9 positions agree with TRBD1. This CDR3 is built from 21 residues. V lost 4 bases to trimming and J lost 1 base; unmatched junction nucleotides: 21. Germline values: CDR1 MGHRA, CDR2 YSYEKL. The CDR3 region has the DNA TGCGCCAGCAGCCTATGGGGGACAGGGTTGGGCCACCCCACCCGCACAGATACGCAGTATTTT. Its protein product is CASSLWGTGLGHPTRTDTQYF.

This chain links TRBV11-3 with TRBJ2-3, with TRBD1 identical over 10 bases. There are 15 residues in the CDR3. Germline CDR1 reads SGHNT; CDR2 reads YENEEA. V shed 5 bases, J shed 3 bases, and the junction held 5 bases outside the gene matches. The DNA of the CDR3 is TGTGCCAGCAGCCCTCGGACAGGGGGTACAGATACGCAGTATTTT. Its protein is CASSPRTGGTDTQYF.

This rearrangement joins TRBV5-6 to TRBJ2-2, with 8 bases lining up with TRBD2. Germline V gene sequence: CDR1 SGHDT, CDR2 YYEEEE. The CDR3 runs 15 residues. The trim removed 5 bases at V and 4 bases at J, leaving 7 bases unmatched. This chain's CDR3 is CASSLGLAPTGELFF. As DNA, the CDR3 is TGTGCCAGCAGTTTAGGACTAGCCCCCACCGGGGAGCTGTTTTTT.

This rearrangement joins TRBV5-1 to TRBJ2-3; 10 bases align to TRBD2. This CDR3 has 20 amino acids. Germline CDR1 is SGHRS and CDR2 is YFSETQ. The ends lost 3 bases at V and 1 base at J; junction bases unmatched: 17. Here the CDR3 DNA reads TGCGCCAGCAGCTCCCGTTCAAGCGGGAGGGCCAGGGGAGGCACAGATACGCAGTATTTT. It is translated as CASSSRSSGRARGGTDTQYF.

This chain uses TRBV30 with TRBJ1-3; D is possibly TRBD1 (6 bases). Germline CDR1 reads GTSNPN; CDR2 reads SVGIG (reference sequence). The V end lost 0 bases, the J end lost 2 bases, and 8 bases lay between the germline ends. The CDR3 extends over 14 amino acids. The CDR3 region is CAWSVAGAGNTIYF. DNA of the CDR3: TGTGCCTGGAGTGTAGCAGGGGCTGGAAACACCATATATTTT.

The chain employs TRBV5-1 and TRBJ2-5, with a possible D match to TRBD1 (6 bases). The length of the CDR3 is 14 residues. Trimming cost V 1 base and J 4 bases, with 11 bases left between them. CDR1 is SGHRS, CDR2 YFSETQ, per germline. CDR3 coding DNA: TGCGCCAGCAGCTTGAATGGGGGCCCAGAGACCCAGTACTTC. It yields the protein CASSLNGGPETQYF. Supplemented by reference TRBV5-1 and TRBJ2-5, the full variable domain reads KAGVTQTPRYLIKTRGQQVTLSCSPISGHRSVSWYQQTPGQGLQFLFEYFSETQRNKGNFPGRFSGRQFSNSRSEMNVSTLELGDSALYLCASSLNGGPETQYFGPGTRLLVL.

This chain uses TRBV5-6 with TRBJ1-2; 7 bases are a match to TRBD1. This CDR3 is built from 16 residues. Per germline, CDR1 SGHDT and CDR2 YYEEEE. Trimming took 3 bases from V and 4 from J; bases not matched to a gene: 12. The CDR3 nucleotides are TGTGCCAGCAGCTCCTACAAACGACAGGGTGGCTATGGCTACACCTTC. Amino acid sequence: CASSSYKRQGGYGYTF.

The chain has TRBV4-3 and TRBJ2-7, with 8 nucleotides matching TRBD2. CDR3 size: 16 residues. The V and J ends lost 4 bases and 4 bases, in that order; junction bases with no gene match: 12. From germline, CDR1 is LGHNA and CDR2 YSLEER. In DNA form, the CDR3 reads TGCGCCAGCAGCCGGGGGGGAGGCGGGGGGCAGTACGAGCAGTACTTC. This sequence encodes CASSRGGGGGQYEQYF.

The chain is built from TRBV19 and TRBJ1-6, with no clear D. Deletions cut 5 bases from V and 0 bases from J, with 11 bases between. CDR1 and CDR2 from the germline V gene are LNHDA and SQIVND (reference sequence). This CDR3 region has 16 residues. The CDR3 here is CASSPTSTSYNSPLHF. CDR3 sequence (DNA): TGTGCCAGTAGTCCTACTTCCACCTCCTATAATTCACCCCTCCACTTT.

The rearrangement joins TRBV6-6 to TRBJ2-3, with a possible D match to TRBD1 (5 bases). The CDR3 covers 15 residues. Germline V gene lookup returns CDR1 MNHNY and CDR2 SVGAGI (reference sequence). V dropped 4 bases and J dropped 2 bases, with 13 bases sitting between them. The CDR3 DNA sequence: TGTGCCAGCAGTTTCGACAGATTCAACACAGATACGCAGTATTTT. This gives the protein CASSFDRFNTDTQYF.

The chain carries TRBV30 and TRBJ2-5, with 9 nucleotides matching TRBD2. The end of the DNA fits TRBJ2-7 better, so the J call may be wrong. From germline, CDR1 is GTSNPN and CDR2 SVGIG (reference sequence). The CDR3 runs 16 residues. The CDR3 DNA sequence: TGTGCCTGGACCGACCCCCGAGGCGGGAGGGTCCACGAGCAGTACTTC. Residues: CAWTDPRGGRVHEQYF.

This chain uses TRBV5-1 with TRBJ2-5; tentatively, D is TRBD2 (5 bases). The CDR3 runs to 16 residues. V was clipped by 0 bases and J by 3 bases, with 15 bases between them. Germline assignment: CDR1 SGHRS and CDR2 YFSETQ. The CDR3, as DNA: TGCGCCAGCAGCTTGGGTACAGACTATTACAAAGAGACCCAGTACTTC. This gives the protein CASSLGTDYYKETQYF.

The chain has TRBV5-1 and TRBJ1-1; a possible D gene is TRBD1 (5 bases). The germline V and J ends were trimmed by 0 bases and 10 bases, with 13 bases remaining between them. The CDR3 has 13 amino acids. From germline, CDR1 is SGHRS and CDR2 YFSETQ. The CDR3 bases are TGCGCCAGCAGCTTGGAGGGGCGCGGAGTAGCTTTCTTT. This codes for CASSLEGRGVAFF.

Concerning this clone itself: The sample carries other DNA sequences with the same CDR3. The genes are TRBV7-9 and TRBJ1-1; 9 bases match TRBD1. The CDR3 consists of 14 residues. Per germline, CDR1 SEHNR and CDR2 FQNEAQ (reference sequence). V trimming: 4 bases; J trimming: 1 base; junction bases outside the gene matches: 1. Here the CDR3 DNA reads TGTGCCAGCAGCTCGGGACAGGGGAACACTGAAGCTTTCTTT. Its protein product is CASSSGQGNTEAFF.

This chain joins TRBV11-3 and TRBJ1-6; 7 nucleotides match TRBD1. The CDR3 has 14 residues. V shed 2 bases and J 7 bases; nucleotides not matched to a gene: 2. CDR1 is SGHNT and CDR2 is YENEEA in the germline V gene. Here the CDR3 reads CASSLRDSNSPLHF. The CDR3 bases are TGTGCCAGCAGCTTACGGGACAGCAATTCACCCCTCCACTTT.

The chain is built from TRBV6-6 and TRBJ2-3, with 7 bases identical to TRBD2. Germline assignment: CDR1 MNHNY and CDR2 SVGAGI (reference sequence). V was pared by 6 bases and J by 3 bases, with 12 bases of the junction left unmatched. CDR3 length: 16 residues. The DNA of the CDR3 is TGTGCCAGCAGGACAGTTGGCGGGAGTGGGACAGATACGCAGTATTTT. Translating gives CASRTVGGSGTDTQYF.

The rearrangement joins TRBV2 to TRBJ1-1; 10 nucleotides align to TRBD1. The CDR3 spans 15 residues. CDR1 and CDR2 (germline): SNHLY, FYNNEI. The J segment lost 4 bases and the V segment lost 6 bases, leaving 8 bases of the junction unmatched. The CDR3 protein is CASRTWTGGSTEAFF. The CDR3 DNA is TGTGCCAGCAGAACCTGGACAGGGGGTTCCACTGAAGCTTTCTTT.

This rearrangement joins TRBV7-7 to TRBJ2-5; TRBD2 matches at 11 bases. The CDR3 runs to 17 residues. The ends lost 5 bases at V and 4 bases at J; junction bases unmatched: 12. The germline V gene has CDR1 SSHAT and CDR2 FNYEAQ (reference sequence). The CDR3 loop reads CASSRLILAGERETQYF. The DNA of the CDR3 is TGTGCCAGCAGCCGTCTGATACTAGCGGGAGAGCGAGAGACCCAGTACTTC.

The J gene is TRBJ2-3, the V gene TRBV10-1, with 11 bases that match TRBD2. This CDR3 spans 15 amino acids. J lost 5 bases, V lost 4 bases, and 5 bases had no gene match. CDR1 is WNHNN and CDR2 is SYGVQD in the germline V gene (reference sequence). CDR3: CASSGSGRVGDTQYF. The CDR3 DNA reads as TGCGCCAGCAGTGGTAGCGGGAGGGTTGGAGATACGCAGTATTTT.

The rearrangement links TRBV11-3 to TRBJ2-7; D might be TRBD2 (6 bases). The V gene lost 0 bases and the J gene lost 3 bases, with 12 bases spanning the gap. Germline CDR1 and CDR2: SGHNT and YENEEA. CDR3 length equals 15 residues. CDR3 amino acids: CASSLDGTPDYEQYF. The CDR3 DNA sequence: TGTGCCAGCAGCTTAGATGGGACTCCGGACTACGAGCAGTACTTC. The full variable domain, in which reference TRBV11-3 and TRBJ2-7 provide the parts outside the CDR3, is EAGVVQSPRYKIIEKKQPVAFWCNPISGHNTLYWYLQNLGQGPELLIRYENEEAVDDSQLPKDRFSAERLKGVDSTLKIQPAELGDSAVYLCASSLDGTPDYEQYFGPGTRLTVT.

The chain combines TRBV7-8 with TRBJ2-1, with 12 bases aligning to TRBD2. V lost 5 bases to trimming and J lost 2 bases; unmatched junction nucleotides: 10. Germline V gene sequence: CDR1 SGHVS, CDR2 FQNEAQ. The CDR3 totals 18 residues. The CDR3 loop reads CASSQGLAGLKTYNEQFF. The CDR3 DNA sequence: TGTGCCAGCAGCCAAGGACTAGCGGGGCTAAAGACCTACAATGAGCAGTTCTTC. Supplemented by reference TRBV7-8 and TRBJ2-1, the full variable domain reads GAGVSQSPRYKVAKRGQDVALRCDPISGHVSLFWYQQALGQGPEFLTYFQNEAQLDKSGLPSDRFFAERPEGSVSTLKIQRTQQEDSAVYLCASSQGLAGLKTYNEQFFGPGTRLTVL.

The chain joins TRBV11-1 to TRBJ2-7; possibly TRBD2 for D (5 bases). Germline assignment: CDR1 SGHAT and CDR2 FQDESV (reference sequence). This CDR3 is built from 13 residues. V lost 6 bases, J lost 3 bases, and 12 bases lay in between. CDR3 amino acids: CASSLVGGYEQYF. The CDR3 DNA sequence: TGTGCCAGCAGTTTGGTCGGAGGCTACGAGCAGTACTTC.

This chain links TRBV5-1 with TRBJ2-7; TRBD1 matches 9 bases. V lost 4 bases, J lost 5 bases, and 13 bases stayed unmatched. CDR1 is SGHRS and CDR2 is YFSETQ in the germline V gene. There are 16 residues in the CDR3. The CDR3 sequence is CASSHDVGQGTDEQYF. The CDR3 DNA sequence: TGCGCCAGCAGCCACGATGTGGGACAGGGTACGGACGAGCAGTACTTC.

CDR3 amino acids: CASHKEGADTGELFF. CDR3 nucleotide sequence: TGCGCCAGCCACAAGGAGGGGGCAGACACCGGGGAGCTGTTTTTT. V and J are TRBV4-1 and TRBJ2-2, with D perhaps TRBD1 (7 bases). V was pared by 8 bases and J by 3 bases, with 16 bases between. The CDR3 covers 15 residues. Per germline, CDR1 MGHRA and CDR2 YSYEKL.

The V gene is TRBV7-3, the J gene TRBJ2-3; 12 bases fit TRBD2. The CDR3 is 16 amino acids. V lost 4 bases, J lost 2 bases, and 4 bases stayed unmatched. Germline V gene lookup returns CDR1 SGHTA and CDR2 FQGTGA. CDR3 protein: CASSSRTSGNTDTQYF. The CDR3 DNA reads as TGTGCCAGCAGCTCCCGGACTAGCGGGAACACAGATACGCAGTATTTT.

The V and J genes are TRBV9 and TRBJ2-1, with no clear D. The CDR3 runs 14 residues. The germline V gene encodes CDR1 SGDLS and CDR2 YYNGEE. V dropped 4 bases and J dropped 6 bases, with 14 bases sitting between them. CDR3 sequence (DNA): TGTGCCAGCAGCCCCTCCCTTCTCGGCAATGAGCAGTTCTTC. The encoded protein is CASSPSLLGNEQFF.

The chain carries TRBV6-5 and TRBJ2-1; perhaps TRBD1 as D (5 bases). The germline CDR1 and CDR2 sequences are MNHEY and SVGAGI. The germline V and J ends were trimmed by 0 bases and 6 bases, with 12 bases remaining between them. The length of the CDR3 is 15 residues. The CDR3 region has the DNA TGTGCCAGCAGTTACTCCGGCAGGGTTGCCAATGAGCAGTTCTTC. Encoded protein: CASSYSGRVANEQFF.

V gene TRBV5-3 combines with J gene TRBJ2-3; D might be TRBD1 (7 bases). TRBV5-3 carries the ORF label, with uncertain function. The CDR3 has 16 residues. V was cut by 3 bases and J by 3 bases, with 17 bases left in between. CDR3 residues: CARSSGDRGRTDTQYF. As DNA, the CDR3 is TGTGCCAGAAGCTCGGGGGACAGAGGACGGACAGATACGCAGTATTTT.

The rearrangement uses TRBV5-1 and TRBJ2-7, with D tentatively TRBD2 (5 bases). Germline V CDR1 and CDR2: SGHRS, YFSETQ. Trimming took off 5 bases at V and 6 bases at J, with 9 bases between the two ends. This CDR3 contains 11 residues. The CDR3 DNA sequence: TGCGCCAGCAGTCTCCGGGGCGAGCAGTACTTC. Translated: CASSLRGEQYF.

The chain is built from TRBV11-2 and TRBJ2-2, with 7 bases matching TRBD2. The trim removed 5 bases at V and 4 bases at J, leaving 4 bases unmatched. The CDR3 has 14 residues. Germline V gene sequence: CDR1 SGHAT, CDR2 FQNNGV. CDR3 amino acids: CASSRDYLTGELFF. The CDR3 region has the DNA TGTGCCAGCAGCCGGGACTACCTCACCGGGGAGCTGTTTTTT.